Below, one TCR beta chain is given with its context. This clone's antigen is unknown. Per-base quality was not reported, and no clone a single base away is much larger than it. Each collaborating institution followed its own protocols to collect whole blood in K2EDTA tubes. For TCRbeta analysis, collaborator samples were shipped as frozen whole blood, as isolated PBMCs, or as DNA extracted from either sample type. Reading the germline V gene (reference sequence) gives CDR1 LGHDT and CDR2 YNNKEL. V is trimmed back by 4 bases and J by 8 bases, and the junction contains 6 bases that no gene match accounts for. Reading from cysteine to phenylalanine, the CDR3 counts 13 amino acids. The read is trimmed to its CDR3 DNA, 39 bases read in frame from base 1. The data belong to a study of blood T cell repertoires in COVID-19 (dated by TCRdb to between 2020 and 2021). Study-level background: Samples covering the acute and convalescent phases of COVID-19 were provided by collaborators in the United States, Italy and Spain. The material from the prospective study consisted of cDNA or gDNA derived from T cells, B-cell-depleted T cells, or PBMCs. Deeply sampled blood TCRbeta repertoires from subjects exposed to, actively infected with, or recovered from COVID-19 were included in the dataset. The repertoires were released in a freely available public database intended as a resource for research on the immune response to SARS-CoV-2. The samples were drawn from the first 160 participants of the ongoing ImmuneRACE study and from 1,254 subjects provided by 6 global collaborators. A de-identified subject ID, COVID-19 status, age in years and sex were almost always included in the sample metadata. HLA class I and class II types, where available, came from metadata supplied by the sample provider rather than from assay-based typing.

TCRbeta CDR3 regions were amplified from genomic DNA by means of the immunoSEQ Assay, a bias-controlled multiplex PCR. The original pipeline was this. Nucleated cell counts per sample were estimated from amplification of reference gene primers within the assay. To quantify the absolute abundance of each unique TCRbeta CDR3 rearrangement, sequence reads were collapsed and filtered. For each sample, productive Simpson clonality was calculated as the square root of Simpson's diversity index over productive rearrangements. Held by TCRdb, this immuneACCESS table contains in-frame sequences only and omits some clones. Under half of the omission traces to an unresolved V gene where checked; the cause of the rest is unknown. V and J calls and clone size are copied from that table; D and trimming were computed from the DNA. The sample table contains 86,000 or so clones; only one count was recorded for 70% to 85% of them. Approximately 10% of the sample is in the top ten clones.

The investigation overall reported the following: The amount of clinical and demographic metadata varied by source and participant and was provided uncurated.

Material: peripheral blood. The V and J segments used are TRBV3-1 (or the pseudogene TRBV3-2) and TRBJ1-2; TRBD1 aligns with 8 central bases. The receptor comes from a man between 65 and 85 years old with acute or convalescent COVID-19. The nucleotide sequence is TGTGCCAGCAGCCTCGGACAGGGAGACGGCTACACCTTC. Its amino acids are CASSLGQGDGYTF.